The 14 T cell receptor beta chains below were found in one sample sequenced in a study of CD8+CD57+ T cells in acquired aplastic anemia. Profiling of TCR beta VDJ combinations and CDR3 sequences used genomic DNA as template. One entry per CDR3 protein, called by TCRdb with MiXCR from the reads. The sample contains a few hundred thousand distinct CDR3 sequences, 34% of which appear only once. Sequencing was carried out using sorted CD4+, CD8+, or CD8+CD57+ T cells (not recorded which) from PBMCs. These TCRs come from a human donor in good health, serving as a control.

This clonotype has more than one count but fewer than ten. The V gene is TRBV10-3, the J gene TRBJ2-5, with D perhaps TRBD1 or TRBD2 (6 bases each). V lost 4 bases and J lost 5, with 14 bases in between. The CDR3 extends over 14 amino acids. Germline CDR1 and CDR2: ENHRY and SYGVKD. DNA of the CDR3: TGTGCCATCAGTGCCAGGGGAGGAGGGGAGACCCAGTACTTC. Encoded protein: CAISARGGGETQYF.

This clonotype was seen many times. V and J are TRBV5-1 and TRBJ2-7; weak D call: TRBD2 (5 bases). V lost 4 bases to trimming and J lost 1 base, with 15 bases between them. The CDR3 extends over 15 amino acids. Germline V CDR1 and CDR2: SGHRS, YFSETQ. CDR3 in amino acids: CASSLEGRLSYEQYF. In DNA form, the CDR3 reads TGCGCCAGCAGCCTCGAGGGCAGGTTATCCTACGAGCAGTACTTC.

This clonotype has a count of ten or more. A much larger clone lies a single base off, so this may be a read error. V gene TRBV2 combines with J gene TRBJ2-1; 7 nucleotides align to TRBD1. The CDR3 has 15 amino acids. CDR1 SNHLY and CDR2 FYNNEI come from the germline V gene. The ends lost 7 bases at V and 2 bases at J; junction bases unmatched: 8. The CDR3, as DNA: TGTGCCAGCACTAGGGACAGAGGGGCCTACAATGAGCAGTTCTTC. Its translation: CASTRDRGAYNEQFF.

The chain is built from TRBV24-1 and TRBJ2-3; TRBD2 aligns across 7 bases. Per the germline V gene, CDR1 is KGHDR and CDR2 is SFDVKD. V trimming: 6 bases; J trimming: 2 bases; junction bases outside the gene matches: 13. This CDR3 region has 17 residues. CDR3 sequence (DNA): TGTGCCACCAGTAGTAAGGACGGGGGAGGGTTCACAGATACGCAGTATTTT. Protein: CATSSKDGGGFTDTQYF.

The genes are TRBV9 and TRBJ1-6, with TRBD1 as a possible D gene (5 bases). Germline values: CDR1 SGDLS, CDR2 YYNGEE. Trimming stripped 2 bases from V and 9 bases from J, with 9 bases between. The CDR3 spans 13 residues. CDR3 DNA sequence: TGTGCCAGCAGCGTGGGGGGGAGTTCACCCCTCCACTTT. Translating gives CASSVGGSSPLHF.

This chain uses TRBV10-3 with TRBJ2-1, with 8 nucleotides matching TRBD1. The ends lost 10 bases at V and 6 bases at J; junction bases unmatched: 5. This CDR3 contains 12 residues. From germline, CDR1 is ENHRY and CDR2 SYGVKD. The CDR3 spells CATQQGGNEQFF. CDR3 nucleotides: TGTGCCACCCAACAGGGGGGCAATGAGCAGTTCTTC.

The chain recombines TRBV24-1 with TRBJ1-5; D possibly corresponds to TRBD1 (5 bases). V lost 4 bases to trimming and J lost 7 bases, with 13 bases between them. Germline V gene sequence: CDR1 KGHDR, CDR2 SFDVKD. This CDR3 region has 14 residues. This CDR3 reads CATSDWDSPQPQHF. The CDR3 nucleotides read TGTGCCACCAGTGACTGGGACTCTCCGCAGCCCCAGCATTTT.

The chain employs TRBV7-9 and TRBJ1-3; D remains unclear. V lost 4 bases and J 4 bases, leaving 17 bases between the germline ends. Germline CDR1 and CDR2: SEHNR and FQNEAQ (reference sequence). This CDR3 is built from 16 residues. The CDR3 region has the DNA TGTGCCAGCAGCTCAGCCACACCTTATGGAGGAAACACCATATATTTT. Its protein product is CASSSATPYGGNTIYF. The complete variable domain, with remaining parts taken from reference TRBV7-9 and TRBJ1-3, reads DTGVSQNPRHKITKRGQNVTFRCDPISEHNRLYWYRQTLGQGPEFLTYFQNEAQLEKSRLLSDRFSAERPKGSFSTLEIQRTEQGDSAMYLCASSSATPYGGNTIYFGEGSWLTVV.

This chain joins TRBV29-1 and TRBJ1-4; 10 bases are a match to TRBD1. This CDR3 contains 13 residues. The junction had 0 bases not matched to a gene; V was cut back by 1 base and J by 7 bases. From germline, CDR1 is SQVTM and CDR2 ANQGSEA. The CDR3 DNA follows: TGCAGCGTTGAAGGGGACAGGGGTGAAAAACTGTTTTTT. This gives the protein CSVEGDRGEKLFF.

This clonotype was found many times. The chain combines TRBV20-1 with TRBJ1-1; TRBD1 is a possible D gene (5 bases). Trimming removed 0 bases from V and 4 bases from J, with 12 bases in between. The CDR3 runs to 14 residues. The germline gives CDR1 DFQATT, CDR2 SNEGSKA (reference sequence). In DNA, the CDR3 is TGCAGTGCTAGAGATACCGGGGGTACCACTGAAGCTTTCTTT. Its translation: CSARDTGGTTEAFF.

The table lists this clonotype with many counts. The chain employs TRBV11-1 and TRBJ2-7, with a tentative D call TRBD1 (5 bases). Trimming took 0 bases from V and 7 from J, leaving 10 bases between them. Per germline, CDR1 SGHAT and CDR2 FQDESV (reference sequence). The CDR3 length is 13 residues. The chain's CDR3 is CASSLAPRGEQYF. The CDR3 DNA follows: TGTGCCAGCAGCTTAGCGCCAAGGGGAGAGCAGTACTTC.

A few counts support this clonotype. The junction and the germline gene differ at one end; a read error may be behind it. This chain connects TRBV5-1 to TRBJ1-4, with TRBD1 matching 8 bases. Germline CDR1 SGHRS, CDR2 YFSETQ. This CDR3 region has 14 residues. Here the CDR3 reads CASSLEGQGTFFRF. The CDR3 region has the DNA TGCGCCAGCAGCTTGGAAGGACAGGGAACGTTTTTCCGTTTT.

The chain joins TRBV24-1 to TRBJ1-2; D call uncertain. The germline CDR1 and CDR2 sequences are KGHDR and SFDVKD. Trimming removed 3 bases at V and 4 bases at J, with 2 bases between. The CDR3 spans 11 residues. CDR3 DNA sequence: TGTGCCACCAGTGATGGCTATGGCTACACCTTC. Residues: CATSDGYGYTF.

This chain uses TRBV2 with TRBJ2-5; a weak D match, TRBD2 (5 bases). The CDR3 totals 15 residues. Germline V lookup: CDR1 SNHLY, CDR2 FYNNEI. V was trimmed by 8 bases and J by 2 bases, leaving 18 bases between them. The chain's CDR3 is CASSPLGWIQETQYF. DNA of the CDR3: TGTGCCAGCTCACCACTAGGATGGATTCAAGAGACCCAGTACTTC.